The entry below gives a single T cell receptor (beta chain) sequence along with its context. Its antigen remains unknown. The data are from a study of T cell repertoires in ileal Crohn's disease. Overall study: Patients had a median roughly 8-year disease duration, and about 40% were active smokers. About half received postoperative treatment, about a dozen with thiopurines and 18 anti-TNF. Study observations and caveats: Active smokers at surgery had more clonal expansions than non-smokers. Endoscopy was done a median about 6.6 months after surgery.

Germline V gene lookup returns CDR1 GTSNPN and CDR2 SVGIG (reference sequence). This CDR3 is 16 amino acids long. V lost 4 bases and J lost 2, with 20 bases in between. Noted time point: neoterminal ileum biopsy at postoperative endoscopy, about 6 months after surgery. The assay was immunoSEQ multiplex PCR, and TCRdb's table has in-frame clones only and misses some. The sample consists of approximately 15,000 clones, 60% to 85% of them appearing once. The genes are TRBV30 and TRBJ1-2; D remains unclear. The sequence came from an adult with Crohn's disease. The sample taken for sequencing was ileal tissue. Here the CDR3 reads CAWIPSVGWVNYGYTF. The CDR3 DNA is TGTGCCTGGATTCCTAGCGTGGGTTGGGTAAACTATGGCTACACCTTC.